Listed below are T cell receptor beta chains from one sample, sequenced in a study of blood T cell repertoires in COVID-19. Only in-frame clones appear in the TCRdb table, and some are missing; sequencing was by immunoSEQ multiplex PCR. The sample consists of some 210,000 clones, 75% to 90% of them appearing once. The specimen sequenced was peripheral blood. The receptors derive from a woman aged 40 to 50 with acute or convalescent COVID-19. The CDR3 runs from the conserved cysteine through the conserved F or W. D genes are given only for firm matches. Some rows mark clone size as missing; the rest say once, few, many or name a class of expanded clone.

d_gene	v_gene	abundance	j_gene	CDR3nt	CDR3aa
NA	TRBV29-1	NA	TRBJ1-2	TGCAGCGTTGTGTGGCAGGATACCTACACCTTC	CSVVWQDTYTF
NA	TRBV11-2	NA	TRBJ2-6	TGTGCCAGCCCAGGGTGGTCTGGGGCCAACGTCCTGACTTTC	CASPGWSGANVLTF
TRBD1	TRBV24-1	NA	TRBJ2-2	TGTGCCACCAGTGATCAAACAGGGACAGCCAACACCGGGGAGCTGTTTTTT	CATSDQTGTANTGELFF
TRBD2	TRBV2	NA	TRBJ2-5	TGTGCCAGCAGTTACCCAACTAGCGGGGGGCACCAAGAGACCCAGTACTTC	CASSYPTSGGHQETQYF
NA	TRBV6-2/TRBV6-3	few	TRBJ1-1	TGTGCCAGCAGTTACTCAAGAGCGGGGACTGAAGCTTTCTTT	CASSYSRAGTEAFF
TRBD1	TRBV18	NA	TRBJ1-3	TGTGCCAGCTCACAAACTATCCCGGGACAGGGATGGGACACCATATATTTT	CASSQTIPGQGWDTIYF
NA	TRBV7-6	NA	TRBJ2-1	TGTGCCAGCAGCAATCCTTACGCGAGCTCCTACAATGAGCAGTTCTTC	CASSNPYASSYNEQFF
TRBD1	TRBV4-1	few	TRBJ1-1	TGCGCCAGCAGCCAACCCAACCTCCGGGACAGGGGGCGCCGGGGTGAGGTCACTGAAGCTTTCTTT	CASSQPNLRDRGRRGEVTEAFF
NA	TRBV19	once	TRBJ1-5	TGTGCCACCCCCGGGACTAATCAGCCCCAGCATTTT	CATPGTNQPQHF
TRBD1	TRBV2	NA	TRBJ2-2	TGTGCCAGCAGCGGGACAGTCACCGGGGAGCTGTTTTTT	CASSGTVTGELFF
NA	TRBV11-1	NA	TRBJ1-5	TGTGCCAGCAGCTTGGGTCGGGGGGGCAATCAGCCCCAGCATTTT	CASSLGRGGNQPQHF
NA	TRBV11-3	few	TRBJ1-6	TGTGCCAGCAGCTTAGTAATGCCGGTAAATTCACCCCTCCACTTT	CASSLVMPVNSPLHF
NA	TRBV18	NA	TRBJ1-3	TGTGCCAGCTCACCAGGGTACACTACTGGAAACACCATATATTTT	CASSPGYTTGNTIYF
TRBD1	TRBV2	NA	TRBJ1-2	TGTGCCAGCAGCCTGGGACAGGGAAATAACTATGGCTACACCTTC	CASSLGQGNNYGYTF
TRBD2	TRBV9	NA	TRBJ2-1	TGTGCCAGCAGCGTTAGACTAGCGGTTGGGGACGAGCAGTTCTTC	CASSVRLAVGDEQFF
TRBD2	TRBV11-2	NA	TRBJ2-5	TGTGCCAGCAGCCTCCGGCTAGCGGGGGGGCGGGGGTTAGAGACCCAGTACTTC	CASSLRLAGGRGLETQYF
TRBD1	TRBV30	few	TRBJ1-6	TGTGCCTGGAGTGCACCCGGGACAGGGAGGACACCCCTCCACTTT	CAWSAPGTGRTPLHF
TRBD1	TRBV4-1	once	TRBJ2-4	TGCGCCAGCAGCCAAGGGACAGGAAAAAACATTCAGTACTTC	CASSQGTGKNIQYF
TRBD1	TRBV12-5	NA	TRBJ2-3	TGTGCTAGTGGTCCCGCTGGGACAGACACAGATACGCAGTATTTT	CASGPAGTDTDTQYF
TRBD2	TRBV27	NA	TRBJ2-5	TGTGCCAGCAGTTTGAATCCCGGGGGGGGAAAAGAAGAGACCCAGTACTTC	CASSLNPGGGKEETQYF
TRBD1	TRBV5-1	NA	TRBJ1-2	TGCGCCAGCAGCTTTGAGGGGGCGCGAGGCTACACCTTC	CASSFEGARGYTF
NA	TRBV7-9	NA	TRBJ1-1	TGTGCCAGCAGCTTAGAGTCAGGCACTGAAGCTTTCTTT	CASSLESGTEAFF
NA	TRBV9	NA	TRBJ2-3	TGTGCCAGCAGCGTAGCCCCCCTCCCGGGCACAGATACGCAGTATTTT	CASSVAPLPGTDTQYF
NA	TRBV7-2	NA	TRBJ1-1	TGTGCCAGCAGCGTTCAGCGGGACACTGAAGCTTTCTTT	CASSVQRDTEAFF
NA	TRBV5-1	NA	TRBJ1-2	TGCGCCAGCAGCTTGAGTGTCCAGGGCTATGGCTACACCTTC	CASSLSVQGYGYTF
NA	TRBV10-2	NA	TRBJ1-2	TGCGCCAGCGGTAACGGAAGGAACAGGGACATAAATGGCTACACCTTC	CASGNGRNRDINGYTF
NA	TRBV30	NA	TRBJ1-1	TGTGCCTGGAGCGACGGGGGGCGGGTTGAAGCTTTCTTT	CAWSDGGRVEAFF
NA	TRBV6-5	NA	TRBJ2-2	TGTGCCAGCATTCAACAGGGTGGGGGCACCGGGGAGCTGTTTTTT	CASIQQGGGTGELFF
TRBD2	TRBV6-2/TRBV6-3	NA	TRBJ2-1	TGTGCCAGCAGTTACCCGGGACTAGGTCACGATGAGCAGTTCTTC	CASSYPGLGHDEQFF
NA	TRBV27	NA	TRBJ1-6	TGTGCCAGCAGTTTATATGTGGGGGGGAGCTCCTATAATTCACCCCTCCACTTT	CASSLYVGGSSYNSPLHF
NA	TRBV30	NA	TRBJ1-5	TGTGCCTGGAGTCTCCGGGGGAACCAGCCCCAGCATTTT	CAWSLRGNQPQHF
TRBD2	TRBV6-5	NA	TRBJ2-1	TGTGCCAGCAGCCTGACTAGCGGGGGAGGAGGTGAGCAGTTCTTC	CASSLTSGGGGEQFF
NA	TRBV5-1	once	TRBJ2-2	TGCGCCAGCAGCTTGGCGGTCCATAGTTCGGGCGGGGAGCTGTTTTTT	CASSLAVHSSGGELFF
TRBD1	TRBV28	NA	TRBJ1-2	TGTGCCAGCAGTTTACAGGGGGCGCAGGGCTACACCTTC	CASSLQGAQGYTF
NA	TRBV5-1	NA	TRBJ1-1	TGCGCCAGCAGTCAGGGGCCGAACACTGAAGCTTTCTTT	CASSQGPNTEAFF
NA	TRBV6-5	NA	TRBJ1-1	TGTGCCAGCAGCGTTGACAGTGAAGCTTTCTTT	CASSVDSEAFF
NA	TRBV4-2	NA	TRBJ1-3	TGTGCCAGCAGCCTGCACAGTCCTCCTGACCAAGGCCTATATTTT	CASSLHSPPDQGLYF
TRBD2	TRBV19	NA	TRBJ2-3	TGTGCCAGTAACCCCAGCGGGGGGGCAGGCACAGATACGCAGTATTTT	CASNPSGGAGTDTQYF
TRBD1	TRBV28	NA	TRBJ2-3	TGTGCCAGCAGTTCCTCAGGACAGGGGGCTAAAGATACGCAGTATTTT	CASSSSGQGAKDTQYF
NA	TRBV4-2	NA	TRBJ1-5	TGTGCCAGCAGCCAAGATTACGGTGATCAGCCCCAGCATTTT	CASSQDYGDQPQHF
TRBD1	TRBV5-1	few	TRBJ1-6	TGCGCCAGCCAAGCAGGGGGCCATAATTCACCCCTCCACTTT	CASQAGGHNSPLHF
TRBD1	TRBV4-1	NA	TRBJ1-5	TGCGCCAGCAGCCAACTCCCCGGCCGACAGGGTCGTCAGCCCCAGCATTTT	CASSQLPGRQGRQPQHF
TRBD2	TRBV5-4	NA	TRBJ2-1	TGTGCCAGCAGCCATGCGGCTAGCGGGGGGCTCTCCTACAATGAGCAGTTCTTC	CASSHAASGGLSYNEQFF
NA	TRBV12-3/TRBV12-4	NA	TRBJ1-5	TGTGCCAGCAGTTTTTCGGGGAATCAGCCCCAGCATTTT	CASSFSGNQPQHF
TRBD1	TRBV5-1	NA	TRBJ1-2	TGCGCCAGCAGCTCGACAGGGCACTATGGCTACACCTTC	CASSSTGHYGYTF
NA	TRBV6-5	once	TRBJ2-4	TGTGCCAGCCGGTCGGAAAACATTCAGTACTTC	CASRSENIQYF
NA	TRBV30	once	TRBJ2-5	TGTGCCGAGAGGCCATCAAAACAAGAGACCCAGTACTTC	CAERPSKQETQYF
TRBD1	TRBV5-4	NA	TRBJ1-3	TGTGCCAGCAGCCGGGGACAGGGGGCGGCTGGAAACACCATATATTTT	CASSRGQGAAGNTIYF
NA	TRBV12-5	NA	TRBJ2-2	TGTGCTAGTGGTTCCGGACATTCCGGGGAGCTGTTTTTT	CASGSGHSGELFF